Below are 31 T cell receptor beta chains sequenced from a single sample in a study of human T cells and chemical hapten exposure (dated by TCRdb to the early 2020s). Library preparation used RACE. Sequencing took place on a NextSeq 500. TCRdb reprocessed the public reads (quality trimming at Q25 with fastp, clone calling with MiXCR) and kept in-frame beta chains. One record per CDR3 amino acid sequence lists the most common genes and DNA. The sample profile shows about 82,000 distinct CDR3 sequences; about 10% of them were found once. The top ten hold roughly 4% of the sample. The intended sense of this specimen's time point label: patch test 1, 2 weeks after DPC sensitization. The sample's treatment or condition label, decoded: therapeutic diphenylcyclopropenone sensitization with weekly scalp DPC. Source: whole blood, taken in connection with sensitization to the hapten diphenylcyclopropenone (DPC). These receptors were collected from a woman aged 45-59 years with alopecia areata. Some clones in this sample may be carry-over from other donors' samples.

The chain has TRBV25-1 and TRBJ1-2, with D hard to call. The V and J ends lost 7 bases and 4 bases respectively, with 10 bases between them. This CDR3 has 12 amino acids. Germline CDR1 MGHDK, CDR2 SYGVNS. CDR3 sequence reads: CASKSQVYGYTF. CDR3 DNA: TGTGCCAGCAAGAGTCAGGTCTATGGCTACACCTTC.

There are many counts of this clonotype. This chain uses TRBV28 with TRBJ2-6; D gene uncertain. This CDR3 spans 16 amino acids. The germline gives CDR1 MDHEN, CDR2 SYDVKM. Between the trimmed V and J ends, which lost 6 bases and 0 bases, there was a span of 12 bases. Here the CDR3 reads CASRNGLYSGANVLTF. In nucleotides, the CDR3 is TGTGCCAGCAGGAACGGGCTGTACTCTGGGGCCAACGTCCTGACTTTC.

In this sample, this clonotype turned up many times. V and J are TRBV18 and TRBJ2-1; the match to TRBD2 covers 9 bases. The CDR3 extends over 15 amino acids. Per germline, CDR1 KGHSH and CDR2 LQKENI. The V segment lost 2 bases and the J segment 7 bases; nucleotides outside the gene matches: 6. The CDR3 is CASSPVAGDRNEQFF. As DNA, the CDR3 is TGTGCCAGCTCACCAGTAGCGGGAGATAGGAATGAGCAGTTCTTC.

This chain links TRBV29-1 with TRBJ2-2; D gene ambiguous. Germline V gives CDR1 SQVTM, CDR2 ANQGSEA. This CDR3 is 14 amino acids long. V dropped 6 bases and J dropped 4 bases, with 15 bases sitting between them. The CDR3 sequence: CSVLVGRGTGELFF. The CDR3 DNA is TGCAGCGTCCTAGTAGGGCGCGGCACCGGGGAGCTGTTTTTT.

V gene TRBV18 combines with J gene TRBJ1-2, with D possibly TRBD1 on 5 matching bases. This CDR3 is 13 amino acids long. Germline assignment: CDR1 KGHSH and CDR2 LQKENI. V was clipped by 5 bases and J by 4 bases, with 11 bases between them. CDR3 DNA sequence: TGTGCCAGCTCATCCGGGACCCTCTATGGCTACACCTTC. This translates into CASSSGTLYGYTF.

The table lists this clonotype with a few counts. The chain is built from TRBV20-1 and TRBJ2-2, with 7 bases that match TRBD1. With V trimmed by 2 bases and J by 1 base, 7 bases remained unmatched. This CDR3 comprises 16 residues. Germline V gives CDR1 DFQATT, CDR2 SNEGSKA (reference sequence). The CDR3 region is CSARKPGQMNTGELFF. Written as DNA, the CDR3 is TGCAGTGCTAGAAAACCGGGACAGATGAACACCGGGGAGCTGTTTTTT.

The table lists this clonotype with many counts. J is TRBJ2-7 and V is TRBV7-2; D possibly uses TRBD1 or TRBD2 (5 bases each). Per germline, CDR1 SGHTA and CDR2 FQGNSA. This CDR3 spans 16 amino acids. Trimming took 3 bases from V and 0 from J, leaving 15 bases between them. This chain's CDR3 is CASSFYRSGASYEQYF. For the CDR3, the DNA is TGTGCCAGCAGCTTTTACAGGTCCGGGGCCTCCTACGAGCAGTACTTC.

This clonotype showed up just a few times. The chain is built from TRBV7-9 and TRBJ2-1; 7 bases are shared with TRBD2. Trimming at V came to 3 bases and at J to 5 bases, leaving 16 bases not matched to a gene. Germline V gene lookup returns CDR1 SEHNR and CDR2 FQNEAQ (reference sequence). The CDR3 is 18 residues long. CDR3 in amino acids: CASSLVYGAGTVHNEQFF. In nucleotides, the CDR3 is TGTGCCAGCAGCTTGGTGTATGGAGCGGGAACCGTCCACAATGAGCAGTTCTTC.

The sample holds a few counts of this clonotype. V and J are TRBV30 and TRBJ1-4; unclear D gene. Trimming removed 0 bases at V and 8 bases at J, with 28 bases between. Germline V gene lookup returns CDR1 GTSNPN and CDR2 SVGIG (reference sequence). CDR3 length: 19 residues. The CDR3 protein is CAWSVLGVLRLPSQEKLFF. CDR3 bases: TGTGCCTGGAGTGTACTTGGGGTTCTCCGACTTCCATCCCAAGAAAAACTGTTTTTT.

This clonotype was recorded at least ten times. DNA of the CDR3: TGTGCCAGCAGCTTGGGTCGGGGGTTCAATCAGCCCCAGCATTTT. Its translation: CASSLGRGFNQPQHF. This rearrangement joins TRBV5-6 to TRBJ1-5; TRBD1 is a possible D gene (5 bases). The V and J ends lost 0 bases and 3 bases respectively, with 10 bases between them. The germline CDR1 and CDR2 sequences are SGHDT and YYEEEE. There are 15 residues in the CDR3.

In its sample, this clonotype was seen a few times. The rearrangement joins TRBV6-5 to TRBJ2-7; TRBD2 matches at 8 bases. V gave up 0 bases and J gave up 2 bases; unmatched junction bases: 3. The CDR3 totals 15 residues. Germline V gene sequence: CDR1 MNHEY, CDR2 SVGAGI. In nucleotides, the CDR3 is TGTGCCAGCAGTTACTCAGCGGGAGCCCCCTACGAGCAGTACTTC. Translating it yields CASSYSAGAPYEQYF.

In its sample, this clonotype was seen a few times. V is TRBV4-3 and J is TRBJ1-1; D is undetermined. The V gene lost 1 base and the J gene lost 0 bases, with 9 bases spanning the gap. CDR1 LGHNA and CDR2 YSLEER come from the germline V gene. The CDR3 consists of 15 residues. CDR3 nucleotides: TGCGCCAGCAGCCAAGGTTCGTCGGTGAACACTGAAGCTTTCTTT. Its protein is CASSQGSSVNTEAFF.

V is TRBV7-6 and J is TRBJ2-2; possible D gene TRBD1, 6 bases. Trimming cost V 0 bases and J 6 bases, with 17 bases left between them. In germline, CDR1 is SGHVS, CDR2 FNYEAQ. The CDR3 sequence is 17 residues long. The CDR3 here is CASSLALRGHPSGELFF. The DNA of the CDR3 is TGTGCCAGCAGCTTAGCGCTAAGGGGACACCCTTCCGGGGAGCTGTTTTTT.

The chain links TRBV28 to TRBJ2-7; 9 bases fit TRBD1. The germline gives CDR1 MDHEN, CDR2 SYDVKM. V trimming: 2 bases; J trimming: 4 bases; junction bases outside the gene matches: 6. The CDR3 has 15 amino acids. The CDR3 bases are TGTGCCAGCAGTTTAACCGGGACAGGGTGGTACGAGCAGTACTTC. Residues: CASSLTGTGWYEQYF.

The chain couples TRBV12-3 or TRBV12-4 to TRBJ1-2; D not resolved. V dropped 5 bases and J dropped 1 base, with 14 bases sitting between them. The CDR3 is made up of 15 amino acids. The DNA of the CDR3 is TGTGCCAGCAGTCCCCGGACCACTAATAACTATGGCTACACCTTC. The encoded protein is CASSPRTTNNYGYTF.

This clonotype was counted at least ten times. The gene calls are TRBV12-3 or TRBV12-4 and TRBJ1-4; D is unclear. The CDR3 is made up of 15 amino acids. V lost 6 bases to trimming and J lost 4 bases, with 15 bases between them. CDR3 amino acids: CASSPLANNNEKLFF. As DNA, the CDR3 is TGTGCCAGCAGCCCATTGGCCAACAATAATGAAAAACTGTTTTTT.

This clonotype was found a few times. This chain connects TRBV6-2 or TRBV6-3 to TRBJ2-1; D may correspond to TRBD1 or TRBD2 (5 bases each). This CDR3 has 15 amino acids. V was shortened by 4 bases and J by 1 base, with 11 bases between the two germline ends. Germline CDR1 and CDR2: MNHEY and SVGEGT. The chain's CDR3 is CASSSRDGSYNEQFF. The CDR3, as DNA: TGTGCCAGCAGTTCCCGGGACGGGTCCTACAATGAGCAGTTCTTC.

V gene TRBV28 combines with J gene TRBJ1-2, with D hard to call. Germline CDR1 and CDR2: MDHEN and SYDVKM. Trimming removed 5 bases from V and 11 bases from J, with 15 bases in between. This CDR3 comprises 12 residues. The CDR3 is CASSTPGSTYTF. The CDR3 DNA reads TGTGCCAGCAGTACCCCCGGGTCCACATACACCTTC.

The chain is built from TRBV7-2 and TRBJ2-3; no definite D call. V lost 2 bases to trimming and J lost 7 bases, with 16 bases between them. In germline, CDR1 is SGHTA, CDR2 FQGNSA. This CDR3 is built from 15 residues. CDR3 DNA: TGTGCCAGCAGCTTAAGGCCCCAGACGAGCTATACGCAGTATTTT. Translated, it gives CASSLRPQTSYTQYF.

This clonotype was picked up a small number of times. V gene TRBV3-1 combines with J gene TRBJ2-1, with 12 bases lining up with TRBD2. Germline CDR1 is LGHDT and CDR2 is YNNKEL (reference sequence). The CDR3 consists of 18 residues. V was pared by 4 bases and J by 1 base, with 8 bases of the junction left unmatched. The CDR3 nucleotides are TGTGCCAGCAGCCTAGGACTAGCGGGAAAACGGTCCTACAATGAGCAGTTCTTC. It codes for CASSLGLAGKRSYNEQFF.

The rearrangement links TRBV6-2 or TRBV6-3 to TRBJ2-3, with 7 bases that match TRBD1. CDR1 MNHEY and CDR2 SVGEGT come from the germline V gene. The CDR3 contains 14 residues. The V segment lost 0 bases and the J segment 4 bases; nucleotides outside the gene matches: 1. CDR3 DNA sequence: TGTGCCAGCAGTTACTCGACAGGGTCAGATACGCAGTATTTT. Translation gives CASSYSTGSDTQYF.

There are many counts of this clonotype. V usage is TRBV7-9 and J usage is TRBJ2-4; possible D gene TRBD2, 6 bases. Trimming pared 1 base from V and 0 bases from J, leaving 7 bases between. This CDR3 has 15 residues. Germline loops: CDR1 SEHNR, CDR2 FQNEAQ (reference sequence). The CDR3 reads CASSLGGVAKNIQYF. CDR3 nucleotides: TGTGCCAGCAGCTTAGGGGGGGTAGCCAAAAACATTCAGTACTTC.

The chain has TRBV9 and TRBJ2-2, with TRBD2 matching 12 bases. The CDR3 covers 18 residues. Germline V gene sequence: CDR1 SGDLS, CDR2 YYNGEE. V lost 0 bases, J lost 6 bases, and 9 bases stayed unmatched. The CDR3 reads CASSVESRLAGVAGELFF. The DNA of the CDR3 is TGTGCCAGCAGCGTAGAGTCCCGACTAGCGGGAGTTGCCGGGGAGCTGTTTTTT.

The sample holds many counts of this clonotype. This sequence joins TRBV7-9 and TRBJ2-1, with 11 bases matching TRBD2. CDR1 is SEHNR and CDR2 is FQNEAQ in the germline V gene (reference sequence). This CDR3 comprises 16 residues. V shed 5 bases, J shed 3 bases, and the junction held 6 bases outside the gene matches. CDR3: CASSETSGENYNEQFF. The CDR3, as DNA: TGTGCCAGCAGCGAGACTAGCGGGGAAAACTACAATGAGCAGTTCTTC.

The gene calls are TRBV20-1 and TRBJ1-1, with TRBD1 as a possible D gene (5 bases). The germline V gene has CDR1 DFQATT and CDR2 SNEGSKA (reference sequence). Trimming took off 1 base at V and 5 bases at J, with 8 bases between the two ends. This CDR3 contains 12 residues. The CDR3 region is CSARGGGTEAFF. CDR3 nucleotide sequence: TGCAGTGCTAGAGGTGGGGGGACTGAAGCTTTCTTT.

This clonotype was observed many times. The CDR3 reads CASSDRGWGETQYF. The CDR3 DNA is TGTGCCAGCAGTGACAGGGGATGGGGAGAGACCCAGTACTTC. This chain uses TRBV6-5 with TRBJ2-5; 8 bases are a match to TRBD1. Germline-derived CDR1 and CDR2 are MNHEY and SVGAGI. Unmatched junction bases numbered 6, after V lost 5 bases and J lost 4 bases. The CDR3 loop spans 14 amino acids.

This clonotype has only a few counts. This chain links TRBV12-3 or TRBV12-4 with TRBJ2-5, with D perhaps being TRBD1 or TRBD2 (5 bases each). V was shortened by 2 bases and J by 9 bases, with 16 bases between the two germline ends. CDR3 length equals 14 residues. This chain's CDR3 is CASSLTGDPGAQYF. CDR3 nucleotides: TGTGCCAGCAGTTTAACTGGGGACCCCGGGGCCCAGTACTTC.

This clonotype has just a few counts. This CDR3 reads CASSPPGTSGLLYYNEQFF. The CDR3 DNA is TGTGCCAGCAGCCCCCCCGGGACTAGCGGGTTACTATACTACAATGAGCAGTTCTTC. J is TRBJ2-1 and V is TRBV7-2, with TRBD2 identical over 12 bases. CDR3 length: 19 amino acids. Germline values: CDR1 SGHTA, CDR2 FQGNSA. V was clipped by 5 bases and J by 3 bases; unmatched bases: 14. The full variable domain, in which reference TRBV7-2 and TRBJ2-1 provide the parts outside the CDR3, is GAGVSQSPSNKVTEKGKDVELRCDPISGHTALYWYRQSLGQGLEFLIYFQGNSAPDKSGLPSDRFSAERTGGSVSTLTIQRTQQEDSAVYLCASSPPGTSGLLYYNEQFFGPGTRLTVL.

J is TRBJ2-7 and V is TRBV27; D remains unclear. V gave up 4 bases and J gave up 0 bases, with 16 bases separating them. Per germline, CDR1 MNHEY and CDR2 SMNVEV (reference sequence). The CDR3 runs 16 residues. CDR3 sequence: CASSSLLAVGSYEQYF. CDR3 in DNA: TGTGCCAGCAGTTCCCTGTTGGCTGTGGGCTCCTACGAGCAGTACTTC.

The chain couples TRBV24-1 to TRBJ2-3; 7 bases match TRBD2. The CDR3 has 15 amino acids. From germline, CDR1 is KGHDR and CDR2 SFDVKD. V trimming: 4 bases; J trimming: 5 bases; junction bases outside the gene matches: 8. This chain's CDR3 is CATSDWRESGDTQYF. DNA for the CDR3: TGTGCCACCAGTGACTGGCGGGAGTCTGGAGATACGCAGTATTTT.

This clonotype was detected only a few times. V gene TRBV19 combines with J gene TRBJ2-2; 9 bases are a match to TRBD1. Germline trimming cut 4 bases from V and 2 bases from J; bases unmatched to any gene: 5. The CDR3 loop spans 16 amino acids. Germline V gene data show CDR1 as LNHDA and CDR2 as SQIVND (reference sequence). Here the CDR3 reads CASSRQGGGNTGELFF. The DNA for the CDR3 is TGTGCCAGTAGTAGACAGGGGGGCGGTAACACCGGGGAGCTGTTTTTT.